This T cell receptor beta chain appears in the sequencing data of a study of T cell responses to AZD1222 COVID-19 vaccine. Study observations and caveats: Clonal diversity may have been underestimated in mostly white British donors. Repertoires were collected only later (after the peak T cell response had occurred). Receipt of two AZD1222 doses was followed by a rise in Spike-specific TCR breadth and depth. Baseline serostatus was positive in only five to seven AZD1222 recipients.

This CDR3 region has 16 residues. With V trimmed by 0 bases and J by 4 bases, 4 bases remained unmatched. Per germline, CDR1 SGHNT and CDR2 YYREEE (reference sequence). Clones were sequenced by immunoSEQ multiplex PCR, and TCRdb holds only the in-frame ones, with some missing. The sample contains under 200,000 clones, approximately 94% of which appear only once. Worth noting for this clone: The antigen remains undetermined.

The sequencing used peripheral blood, collected 28 days after the second dose of the MenACWY control vaccine. This TCR was recovered from an adult who received the MenACWY meningococcal vaccine as a control. This chain connects TRBV5-4 to TRBJ2-1; 10 nucleotides align to TRBD2. The CDR3 reads CASSLDGLAEYNEQFF. CDR3 sequence (DNA): TGTGCCAGCAGCTTGGATGGACTAGCGGAATACAATGAGCAGTTCTTC.